This T cell receptor (beta chain) was profiled in a study of cytomegalovirus exposure and HLA in healthy donors. Study-level background: In an early release, HLA-typed donors contributed 90 million or so unique TCR sequences. Broader study findings: A later analysis associated 15,000 or so TCR beta sequences with HLA alleles at a 0.05 false discovery rate. Likely technical artifact: a cluster of highly shared sequence variants. In the analysis, some V segments, TRBV6-2 and TRBV6-3 included, were excluded as indistinguishable.

This clone was recorded only once. Antigen specificity is unknown. Primers for the PCR totalled 60 Vbeta and 13 Jbeta. Method: immunoSEQ multiplex PCR; TCRdb's copy keeps in-frame clones and lacks some. The data show some 78,000 clones, approximately 70% seen once. V dropped 5 bases and J dropped 5; count of bases not matched to a gene: 10. The germline V gene encodes CDR1 SGHVS and CDR2 FNYEAQ. The CDR3 has 15 residues. The specimen was PBMCs. This clonotype originated in a woman between 40 and 50 years old in good health and CMV-seropositive. The chain couples TRBV7-6 to TRBJ2-7, with 9 nucleotides matching TRBD2. CDR3 sequence (DNA): TGTGCCAGCAGCCCCAGGGGCGGGAGGGTAAACGAGCAGTACTTC. This gives the protein CASSPRGGRVNEQYF.